The T cell receptor (beta chain) under discussion was sequenced for a study of T cell responses to AZD1222 COVID-19 vaccine. Method: immunoSEQ multiplex PCR; TCRdb's copy keeps in-frame clones and lacks some. The data show tens of thousands of clones, 88% seen once. Study-wide points: Clonal diversity was possibly underestimated, and the donors were mostly white British, with more females. Only five to seven AZD1222 recipients were seropositive at baseline. None of the repertoires were sampled until the peak T cell response had passed.

Points on this clone: Antigen: not known.

CDR3 length equals 16 residues. Looked up from germline, CDR1 is MGHRA and CDR2 is YSYEKL. Germline trimming cut 5 bases from V and 1 base from J; bases unmatched to any gene: 6. Analyses pooled second doses at about 4 or about 12 weeks. The chain recombines TRBV4-1 with TRBJ2-2; TRBD2 aligns across 8 bases. This receptor was obtained from an adult who received the AZD1222 COVID-19 vaccine. The sequencing here drew on peripheral blood, taken 28 days after the second AZD1222 dose. The CDR3 spells CASSSGLAGNTGELFF. The CDR3 nucleotides are TGCGCCAGCAGCTCCGGGCTAGCGGGGAACACCGGGGAGCTGTTTTTT.